This TCR beta chain stems from a study of OX40 agonist ivuxolimab in advanced cancers. This clone appeared a single time. Its cognate antigen is unknown. Study results and caveats: The study did not work out the antigen specificity of the expanded peripheral T cells. Relative to CD4+, CD8+ T cells held more expanded clones on average.

V was trimmed by 4 bases and J by 5 bases, leaving 13 bases between them. The CDR3 totals 14 residues. The germline gives CDR1 SGHKS, CDR2 YYEKEE (reference sequence). Clones were read by immunoSEQ multiplex PCR, and TCRdb kept only the in-frame ones, dropping some. The sample has roughly 63,000 clones, around 87% seen once. This clonotype was sampled from an adult with an advanced solid tumor such as melanoma, head and neck, liver or kidney cancer. Here the sequenced sample was CD4+ or CD8+ T cells sorted from blood, taken in a trial of the OX40 agonist ivuxolimab. The chain joins TRBV5-5 to TRBJ1-3; D may be TRBD1 (5 bases). The CDR3 here is CASSPGGPRNTIYF. DNA of the CDR3: TGTGCCAGCAGCCCCGGGGGACCGAGAAACACCATATATTTT. Looking up the rest from reference TRBV5-5 and TRBJ1-3 gives the full variable domain: DAGVTQSPTHLIKTRGQQVTLRCSPISGHKSVSWYQQVLGQGPQFIFQYYEKEERGRGNFPDRFSARQFPNYSSELNVNALLLGDSALYLCASSPGGPRNTIYFGEGSWLTVV.